The sequence of this TCR beta chain was determined in a study of T-cell memory formation after mild COVID-19. On the study more broadly: The two donors had largely donor-specific TCR clusters. Study-wide results and limits: Contracting CD8+ clones were enriched in EMRA, CD4+ mainly in CM and EM.

V was cut by 1 base and J by 0 bases, with 7 bases left in between. This CDR3 is built from 15 residues. Comment on this clonotype: Its antigen is not identified.

5'RACE, which relied on constant-segment primers, yielded TCR alpha and TCR beta cDNA libraries carrying sample barcodes and UMIs. TCRdb independently ran MiXCR on the 5' RACE reads; one entry per CDR3 protein. The sample lists hundreds of thousands of distinct CDR3 sequences, more than 20% seen once, with roughly 9.7% in the top ten. The sequencing input was PBMCs or a T cell subset sorted from them (not recorded which). The clonotype was recovered from an adult woman who had mild COVID-19 (a few samples of this study predate the infection). Cell type and time point are not known. The V gene is TRBV12-3 or TRBV12-4, the J gene TRBJ1-5, with D unresolved. CDR3 region: CASSLDRSSNQPQHF. For the CDR3, the DNA is TGTGCCAGCAGTTTAGACAGATCTAGCAATCAGCCCCAGCATTTT.